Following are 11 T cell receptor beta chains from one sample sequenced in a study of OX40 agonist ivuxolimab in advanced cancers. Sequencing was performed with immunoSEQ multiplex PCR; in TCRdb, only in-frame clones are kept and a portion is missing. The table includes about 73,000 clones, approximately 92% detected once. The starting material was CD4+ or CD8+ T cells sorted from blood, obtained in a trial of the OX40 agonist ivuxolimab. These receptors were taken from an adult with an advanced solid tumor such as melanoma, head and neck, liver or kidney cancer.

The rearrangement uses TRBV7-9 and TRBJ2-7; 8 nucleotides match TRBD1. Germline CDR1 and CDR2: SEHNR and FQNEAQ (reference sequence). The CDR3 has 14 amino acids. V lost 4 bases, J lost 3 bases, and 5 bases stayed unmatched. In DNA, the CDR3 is TGTGCCAGCAGCTCACAGGGGGTGAACTACGAGCAGTACTTC. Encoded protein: CASSSQGVNYEQYF.

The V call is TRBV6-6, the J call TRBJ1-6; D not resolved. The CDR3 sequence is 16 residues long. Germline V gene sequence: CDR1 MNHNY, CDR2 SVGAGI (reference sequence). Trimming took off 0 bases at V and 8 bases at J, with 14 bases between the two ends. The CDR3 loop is CASSYSGRVGDSPLHF. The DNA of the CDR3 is TGTGCCAGCAGTTACTCTGGGAGGGTTGGGGATTCACCCCTCCACTTT.

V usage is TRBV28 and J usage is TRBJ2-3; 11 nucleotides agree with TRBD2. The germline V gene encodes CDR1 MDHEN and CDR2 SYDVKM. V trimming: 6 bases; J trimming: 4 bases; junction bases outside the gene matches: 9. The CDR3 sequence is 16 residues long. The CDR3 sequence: CASRGVVAGGADTQYF. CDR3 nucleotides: TGTGCCAGCAGGGGGGTGGTAGCGGGAGGGGCAGATACGCAGTATTTT.

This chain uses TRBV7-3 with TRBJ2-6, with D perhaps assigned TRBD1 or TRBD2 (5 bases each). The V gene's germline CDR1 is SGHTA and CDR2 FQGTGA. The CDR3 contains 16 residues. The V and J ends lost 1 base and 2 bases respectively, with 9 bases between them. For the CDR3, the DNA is TGTGCCAGCAGCTTAATGGTGGGGGCTGGGGCCAACGTCCTGACTTTC. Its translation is CASSLMVGAGANVLTF.

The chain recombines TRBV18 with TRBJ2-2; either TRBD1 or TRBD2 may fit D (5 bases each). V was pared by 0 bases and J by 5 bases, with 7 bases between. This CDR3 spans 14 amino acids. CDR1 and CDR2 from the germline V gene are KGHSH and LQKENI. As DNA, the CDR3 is TGTGCCAGCTCACCACCGAGGGGAACCGGGGAGCTGTTTTTT. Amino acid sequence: CASSPPRGTGELFF.

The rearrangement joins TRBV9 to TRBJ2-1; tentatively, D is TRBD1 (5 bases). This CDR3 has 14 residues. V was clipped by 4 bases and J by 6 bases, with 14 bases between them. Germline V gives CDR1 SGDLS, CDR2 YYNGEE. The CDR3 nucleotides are TGTGCCAGCAGCAGGATCGAAGGGGTCAATGAGCAGTTCTTC. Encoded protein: CASSRIEGVNEQFF.

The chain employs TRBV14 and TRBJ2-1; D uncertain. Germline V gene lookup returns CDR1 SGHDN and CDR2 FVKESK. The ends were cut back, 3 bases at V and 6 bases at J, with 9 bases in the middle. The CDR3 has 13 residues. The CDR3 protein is CASSHPFGNEQFF. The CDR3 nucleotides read TGTGCCAGCAGCCACCCCTTTGGCAATGAGCAGTTCTTC.

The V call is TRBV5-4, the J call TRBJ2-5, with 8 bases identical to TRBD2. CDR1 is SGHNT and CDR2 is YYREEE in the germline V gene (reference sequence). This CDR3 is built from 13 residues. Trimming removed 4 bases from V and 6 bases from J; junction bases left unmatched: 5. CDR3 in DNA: TGTGCCAGCAGCATGGGCGGGAGGAAGACCCAGTACTTC. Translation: CASSMGGRKTQYF.

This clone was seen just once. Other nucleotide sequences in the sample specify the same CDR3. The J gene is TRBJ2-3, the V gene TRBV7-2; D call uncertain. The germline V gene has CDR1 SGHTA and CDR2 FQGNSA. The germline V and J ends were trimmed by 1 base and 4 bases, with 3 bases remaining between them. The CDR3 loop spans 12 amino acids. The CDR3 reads CASSLVPDTQYF. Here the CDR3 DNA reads TGTGCCAGCAGCTTAGTCCCAGATACGCAGTATTTT.

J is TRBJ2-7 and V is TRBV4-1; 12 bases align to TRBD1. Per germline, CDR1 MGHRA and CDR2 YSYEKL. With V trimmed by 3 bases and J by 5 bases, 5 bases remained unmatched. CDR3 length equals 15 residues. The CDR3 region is CASSQGQGAINEQYF. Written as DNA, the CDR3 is TGCGCCAGCAGCCAGGGACAGGGGGCGATCAACGAGCAGTACTTC.

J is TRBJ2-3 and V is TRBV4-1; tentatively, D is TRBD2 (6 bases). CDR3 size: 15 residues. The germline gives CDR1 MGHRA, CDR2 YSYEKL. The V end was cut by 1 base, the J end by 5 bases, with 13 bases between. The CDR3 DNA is TGCGCCAGCAGCCAAGCGGGACTGTTACGAGATACGCAGTATTTT. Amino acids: CASSQAGLLRDTQYF.